This entry lists 12 T cell receptor beta chains sequenced from one sample in a study of neoadjuvant nivolumab and ipilimumab in lung cancer. The assay was immunoSEQ multiplex PCR, and TCRdb's table has in-frame clones only and misses some. Here the sample spans about 26,000 clones, around 83% being singletons. The sequencing here drew on tumor tissue, taken after neoadjuvant nivolumab, alone or with ipilimumab, at or shortly before surgery. The receptors stem from an adult with non-small cell lung cancer.

The rearrangement uses TRBV4-1 and TRBJ2-5; D ambiguous. The CDR3 is made up of 15 amino acids. The V end was cut by 0 bases, the J end by 2 bases, with 10 bases between. CDR1 MGHRA and CDR2 YSYEKL come from the germline V gene. CDR3 sequence (DNA): TGCGCCAGCAGCCAAGATCAGGCTAGTCAAGAGACCCAGTACTTC. Translated: CASSQDQASQETQYF.

The chain links TRBV18 to TRBJ2-2; D remains ambiguous. This CDR3 has 12 residues. The germline V and J ends were trimmed by 3 bases and 7 bases, with 6 bases remaining between them. Germline V lookup: CDR1 KGHSH, CDR2 LQKENI. The chain's CDR3 is CASSPAGGELFF. The DNA for the CDR3 is TGTGCCAGCTCACCGGCAGGCGGGGAGCTGTTTTTT.

This clone was recorded only once. CDR3 protein: CASSLVGGSNQPQHF. Here the CDR3 DNA reads TGTGCCAGCAGTTTGGTGGGGGGGAGCAATCAGCCCCAGCATTTT. The rearrangement joins TRBV6-5 to TRBJ1-5; the D gene is possibly TRBD1 (5 bases). This CDR3 has 15 amino acids. Per germline, CDR1 MNHEY and CDR2 SVGAGI. V was pared by 4 bases and J by 1 base, with 11 bases between.

This sequence joins TRBV5-1 and TRBJ2-2; 12 bases agree with TRBD2. The CDR3 length is 17 residues. Germline V gene data show CDR1 as SGHRS and CDR2 as YFSETQ. Trimming took 2 bases from V and 6 from J; bases not matched to a gene: 8. The CDR3 loop is CASSFRLAGVRAGELFF. CDR3 coding DNA: TGCGCCAGCAGCTTCCGACTAGCGGGAGTGAGGGCCGGGGAGCTGTTTTTT.

In its sample, this clone was seen once. The V call is TRBV11-2, the J call TRBJ1-1; TRBD1 matches 8 bases. Losses at the gene ends were 6 bases for V and 1 base for J; bases not matched to a gene: 10. Looked up from germline, CDR1 is SGHAT and CDR2 is FQNNGV. This CDR3 region has 16 residues. The DNA of the CDR3 is TGTGCCAGCAGAGCCCCAACCGGGACAGGGAACACTGAAGCTTTCTTT. Its protein is CASRAPTGTGNTEAFF.

This clone was detected only once. The rearrangement links TRBV18 to TRBJ2-7, with TRBD2 identical over 13 bases. The CDR3 spans 15 residues. The junction had 1 base not matched to a gene; V was cut back by 0 bases and J by 5 bases. The germline CDR1 and CDR2 sequences are KGHSH and LQKENI. The CDR3 sequence is CASSPPTSGRNEQYF. The CDR3 bases are TGTGCCAGCTCACCACCGACTAGCGGGAGGAACGAGCAGTACTTC.

V usage is TRBV2 and J usage is TRBJ2-2; 12 positions match TRBD2. Trimming took 2 bases from V and 0 from J; bases not matched to a gene: 10. The V gene's germline CDR1 is SNHLY and CDR2 FYNNEI. The CDR3 is 20 amino acids. The DNA for the CDR3 is TGTGCCAGCAGTGAATATCCTAGCGGGAGGGTCACCACGAACACCGGGGAGCTGTTTTTT. Translation gives CASSEYPSGRVTTNTGELFF.

This chain joins TRBV6-5 and TRBJ1-4; D gene uncertain. Germline V gene data show CDR1 as MNHEY and CDR2 as SVGAGI. V was pared by 0 bases and J by 0 bases, with 8 bases between. The CDR3 loop spans 16 amino acids. CDR3 sequence: CASSYSGLATNEKLFF. CDR3 DNA: TGTGCCAGCAGTTACTCCGGGCTGGCAACTAATGAAAAACTGTTTTTT.

The V call is TRBV6-5, the J call TRBJ1-1, with unresolved D. Germline V gene data show CDR1 as MNHEY and CDR2 as SVGAGI. Trimming pared 5 bases from V and 0 bases from J, leaving 13 bases between. CDR3 length equals 15 residues. CDR3 residues: CASSPSDAMNTEAFF. In DNA form, the CDR3 reads TGTGCCAGCAGTCCAAGTGACGCCATGAACACTGAAGCTTTCTTT.

The chain has TRBV2 and TRBJ1-5, with a possible D match to TRBD1 (6 bases). The length of the CDR3 is 13 residues. V was trimmed by 5 bases and J by 5 bases, leaving 10 bases between them. Looked up from germline, CDR1 is SNHLY and CDR2 is FYNNEI. CDR3 in amino acids: CASSQGSHQPQHF. CDR3 DNA sequence: TGTGCCAGCAGTCAGGGGTCCCATCAGCCCCAGCATTTT.

The chain is built from TRBV7-9 and TRBJ1-1; D may be TRBD1 (5 bases). This CDR3 contains 15 residues. The ends were cut back, 5 bases at V and 0 bases at J, with 13 bases in the middle. Germline lookup yields CDR1 SEHNR and CDR2 FQNEAQ (reference sequence). In DNA, the CDR3 is TGTGCCAGCAGCCCAGATGGCAGGGTGAACACTGAAGCTTTCTTT. The encoded protein is CASSPDGRVNTEAFF. Full variable domain (rest looked up from reference TRBV7-9 and TRBJ1-1): DTGVSQNPRHKITKRGQNVTFRCDPISEHNRLYWYRQTLGQGPEFLTYFQNEAQLEKSRLLSDRFSAERPKGSFSTLEIQRTEQGDSAMYLCASSPDGRVNTEAFFGQGTRLTVV.

The sample holds one count of this clone. The chain couples TRBV30 to TRBJ2-3, with D possibly TRBD2 on 6 matching bases. The CDR3 consists of 12 residues. V dropped 6 bases and J dropped 4 bases, with 11 bases sitting between them. Germline assignment: CDR1 GTSNPN and CDR2 SVGIG (reference sequence). CDR3 in amino acids: CACELASDTQYF. The CDR3 region has the DNA TGTGCCTGTGAACTAGCATCAGATACGCAGTATTTT.